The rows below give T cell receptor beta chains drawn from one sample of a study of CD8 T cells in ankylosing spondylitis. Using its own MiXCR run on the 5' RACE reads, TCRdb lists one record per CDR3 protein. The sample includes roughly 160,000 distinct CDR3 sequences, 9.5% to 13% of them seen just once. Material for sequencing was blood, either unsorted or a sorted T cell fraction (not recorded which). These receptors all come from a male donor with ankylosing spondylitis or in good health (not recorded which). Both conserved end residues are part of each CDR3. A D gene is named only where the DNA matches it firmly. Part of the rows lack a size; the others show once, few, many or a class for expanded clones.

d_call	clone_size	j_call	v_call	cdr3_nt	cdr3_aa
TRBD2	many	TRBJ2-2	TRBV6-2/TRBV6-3	TGTGCCAGCGGCCTACTAGCGGGGGTGAACACCGGGGAGCTGTTTTTT	CASGLLAGVNTGELFF
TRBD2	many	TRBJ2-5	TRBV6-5	TGTGCCAGCAGATTATTGGGGGGGGGGCAAGAGACCCAGTACTTC	CASRLLGGGQETQYF
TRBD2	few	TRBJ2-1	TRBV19	TGTGCCGTCGGCAAGGCAGCGGGGGGTCCCTACAATGAGCAGTTCTTC	CAVGKAAGGPYNEQFF
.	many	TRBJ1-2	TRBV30	TGTGCCTGGACTAAAAGCTATGGCTACACCTTC	CAWTKSYGYTF
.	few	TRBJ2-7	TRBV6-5	TGTGCCAGCAGATTGGCCCCTGACGAGCAGTACTTC	CASRLAPDEQYF
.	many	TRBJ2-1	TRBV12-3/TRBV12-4	TGTGCCAGCAGTTTAAGTAGACCAGGGCCTACCCTTAGCTCCTACAATGAGCAGTTCTTC	CASSLSRPGPTLSSYNEQFF
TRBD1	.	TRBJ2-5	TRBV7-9	TGTGCCAGCAGCCTACCGACAGGGCCGGAGACCCAGTACTTC	CASSLPTGPETQYF
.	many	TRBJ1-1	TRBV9	TGTGCCAGCAGCGGGACCTTGAACACTGAAGCTTTCTTT	CASSGTLNTEAFF
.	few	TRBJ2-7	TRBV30	TGTGCCTGGACGTCGGGGGAATCTGTCTGGCTCTACGAGCAGTACTTC	CAWTSGESVWLYEQYF
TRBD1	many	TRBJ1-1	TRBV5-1	TGCGCCAGCAGCACGTCCGGGACAGGGAGGACTGAAGCTTTCTTT	CASSTSGTGRTEAFF
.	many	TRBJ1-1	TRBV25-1	TGTGCCAGCGTCCCACAGAACACTGAAGCTTTCTTT	CASVPQNTEAFF
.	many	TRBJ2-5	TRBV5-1	TGCGCCAGCAGCTTGCTTCAGCTACAAGAGACCCAGTACTTC	CASSLLQLQETQYF
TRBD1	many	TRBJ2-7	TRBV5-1	TGCGCCAGCAGCCTCCGGGACAGAACCAGCGAGCAGTACTTC	CASSLRDRTSEQYF
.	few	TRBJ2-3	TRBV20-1	TGCAGCATCATTCTCCCCACCCTTAGCACAGATACGCAGTATTTT	CSIILPTLSTDTQYF
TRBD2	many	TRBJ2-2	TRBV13	TGTGCCAGCAGCCGCCGCCTGGGACTAGCGGGGAACACCGGGGAGCTGTTTTTT	CASSRRLGLAGNTGELFF
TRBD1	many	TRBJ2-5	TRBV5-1	TGCGCCAGCGCAACCTCCGCAACGACAGGGGGCCAAGAGACCCAGTACTTC	CASATSATTGGQETQYF
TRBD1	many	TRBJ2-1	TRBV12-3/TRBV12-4	TGTGCCAGCAGTTCTACGTTGGACAGGGTTAGGGGCAATGAGCAGTTCTTC	CASSSTLDRVRGNEQFF
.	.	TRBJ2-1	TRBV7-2	TGTGCCAGCAGCTTAGACAGCCTCTACAATGAGCAGTTCTTC	CASSLDSLYNEQFF
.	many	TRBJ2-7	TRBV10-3	TGTGCCATCAGTGCAAGCTCCTACGAGCAGTACTTC	CAISASSYEQYF
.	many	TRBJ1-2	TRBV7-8	TGTGCCAGCAGCCCCCGGAGACAGGAGTCGTCCTCTAACTATGGCTACACCTTC	CASSPRRQESSSNYGYTF
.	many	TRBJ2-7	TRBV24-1	TGTGCCACCAGTGGCAGGGACTCCTACGAGCAGTACTTC	CATSGRDSYEQYF
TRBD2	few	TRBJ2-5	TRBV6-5	TGTGCCAGCAGTTGGACTAGCCAAGAGACCCAGTACTTC	CASSWTSQETQYF
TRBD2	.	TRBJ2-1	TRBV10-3	TGTGCCATCAGTGACGTGACTAGCGGGAGTACGAACAATGAGCAGTTCTTC	CAISDVTSGSTNNEQFF
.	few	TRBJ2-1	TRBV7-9	TGTGCCAGCAGCTCCGCTAGCAGTTACAATGAGCAGTTCTTC	CASSSASSYNEQFF
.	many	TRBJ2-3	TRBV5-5	TGTGCCAGCAGCTTGGATGATTTTGGGACAGATACGCAGTATTTT	CASSLDDFGTDTQYF
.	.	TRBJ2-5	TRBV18	TGTGCCAGCTCACTGCGGGCCCTACAAGAGACCCAGTACTTC	CASSLRALQETQYF
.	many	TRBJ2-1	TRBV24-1	TGTGCCACCAGTGAGGCACAGCGTGGAAATGAGCAGTTCTTC	CATSEAQRGNEQFF
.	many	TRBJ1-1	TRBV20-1	TGCAGTGCTAGCATTAGACCTGAAGCTTTCTTT	CSASIRPEAFF
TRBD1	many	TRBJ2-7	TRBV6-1	TGTGCCACCGCAGGGGGTATCGAGCAGTACTTC	CATAGGIEQYF
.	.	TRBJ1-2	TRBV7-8	TGTGCCAGCAGCTTAGTTAGAGGTCCCGGCTACACCTTC	CASSLVRGPGYTF
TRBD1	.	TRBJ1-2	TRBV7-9	TGTGCCAGCAGCTTAGGTTCAGGGGGGAACTATGGCTACACCTTC	CASSLGSGGNYGYTF
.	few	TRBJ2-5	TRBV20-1	TGCAGTGCTAGGACTCAAGAGACCCAGTACTTC	CSARTQETQYF
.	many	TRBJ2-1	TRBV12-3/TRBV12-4	TGTGCCAGCACCCCCGCAAGTGAGCAGTTCTTC	CASTPASEQFF
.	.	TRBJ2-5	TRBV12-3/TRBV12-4	TGTGCCAGCAGTTTACGGCAGTCAGGGGAGACCCAGTACTTC	CASSLRQSGETQYF
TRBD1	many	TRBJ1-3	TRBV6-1	TGTGCCAGCAGCCGACGACGGGACAGCTCTGGAAACACCATATATTTT	CASSRRRDSSGNTIYF
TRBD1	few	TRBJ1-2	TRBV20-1	TGCAGTGCTAGTAAGGGACAGATTAACTATGGCTACACCTTC	CSASKGQINYGYTF
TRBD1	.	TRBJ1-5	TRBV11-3	TGTGCCAGCAGCTCCGGTCCGGACAGGATTGGCCAGCCCCAGCATTTT	CASSSGPDRIGQPQHF
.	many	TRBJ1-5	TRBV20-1	TGCAGTGCTAGAGACCTTATGCATAGCAATCAGCCCCAGCATTTT	CSARDLMHSNQPQHF
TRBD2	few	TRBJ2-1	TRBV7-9	TGTGCCAGCAGCTCCCGCCTAGCGGGAGAAGGCGATGAGCAGTTCTTC	CASSSRLAGEGDEQFF
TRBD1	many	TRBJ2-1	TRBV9	TGTGCCAGCAGCGTAGCCCCCACGATTCCGACAGGGGGGAGGAACAATGAGCAGTTCTTC	CASSVAPTIPTGGRNNEQFF
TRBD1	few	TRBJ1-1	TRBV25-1	TGTGCCAGCAGTGGCGACAGGGAAGTGGCTGAAGCTTTCTTT	CASSGDREVAEAFF
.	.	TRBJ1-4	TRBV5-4	TGTGCCAGCAGCTTGGGCGGTGAGGGTGCAATCACTGGTGAAAAACTGTTTTTT	CASSLGGEGAITGEKLFF
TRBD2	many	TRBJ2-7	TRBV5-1	TGCGCCAGCAACAACGGGACTAGCGGGACAACCTACGAGCAGTACTTC	CASNNGTSGTTYEQYF
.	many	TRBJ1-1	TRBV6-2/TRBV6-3	TGTGCCAGCAGTTACACACCAAGGACAGAGAACACTGAAGCTTTCTTT	CASSYTPRTENTEAFF
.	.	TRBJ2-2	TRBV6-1	TGTGCCAGCGGAGAGGGCCGGGCCGGGGAGCTGTTTTTT	CASGEGRAGELFF
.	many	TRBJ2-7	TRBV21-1	TGTGCCGATAAGAAAGAGGCCCACCACGAGCAGTACTTC	CADKKEAHHEQYF
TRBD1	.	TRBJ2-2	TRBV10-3	TGTGCCATCAGTCCAGACAGGGGGACCGGGGAGCTGTTTTTT	CAISPDRGTGELFF
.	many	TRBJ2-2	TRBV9	TGTGCCAGCAGCGTCAACAGGGAGGACACCGGGGAGCTGTTTTTT	CASSVNREDTGELFF
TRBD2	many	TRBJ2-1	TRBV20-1	TGCAGTGCTTACTCGACTAGCGTGTCGGGTGAGCAGTTCTTC	CSAYSTSVSGEQFF
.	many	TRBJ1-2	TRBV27	TGTGCCAGCAGGAACCCAGGGGCGAACTATGGCTACACCTTC	CASRNPGANYGYTF
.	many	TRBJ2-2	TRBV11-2	TGTGCCAGCAGCTTAGGTCACAGGAGGGACACCGGGGAGCTGTTTTTT	CASSLGHRRDTGELFF
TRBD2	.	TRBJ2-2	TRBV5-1	TGCGCCAGCAGCTTGGTCGGACTAGCGGGATACACCGGGGAGCTGTTTTTT	CASSLVGLAGYTGELFF
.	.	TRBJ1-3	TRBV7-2	TGTGCCAGCAGCTTACAGGTCACAGACTCTGGAAACACCATATATTTT	CASSLQVTDSGNTIYF
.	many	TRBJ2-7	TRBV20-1	TGCAGTGCTGCCGGGTCTAGAGTCTACGAGCAGTACTTC	CSAAGSRVYEQYF